This TCR beta chain emerged from a study of CD8 T cells in ankylosing spondylitis. Study-level points and caveats: The study looked at matched synovial fluid samples from ankylosing spondylitis patients. Disease-linked clones were reported to be significantly enriched there. Several highly homologous variants made up a TCR beta motif that seemed to typify ankylosing spondylitis blood.

V was pared by 5 bases and J by 5 bases, with 9 bases of the junction left unmatched. The CDR3 covers 15 residues. It was by quantitative 5'-RACE with molecular barcodes that TCR beta libraries were made. Via MiXCR, TCRdb re-called the 5' RACE reads, giving one row per CDR3 protein. Among some 100,000 distinct CDR3 sequences listed, about 8.1% were seen once. This clonotype was seen many times. Its antigen is as yet unknown. This TCR came from a male donor with ankylosing spondylitis. The genes are TRBV12-3 or TRBV12-4 and TRBJ2-5; 9 nucleotides match TRBD1. The sample was blood, either unsorted or a sorted T cell fraction (not recorded which). As DNA, the CDR3 is TGTGCCAGCAGTCACAGGGGGCCGACTCGGGAGACCCAGTACTTC. This translates into CASSHRGPTRETQYF.